Here is one T cell receptor (beta chain) with its context. Its antigen remains unknown. At one boundary the junction diverges from the germline segment, which might be a read error. The germline V gene encodes CDR1 SSHAT and CDR2 FNYEAQ (reference sequence). The CDR3 spans 16 residues. TCR beta CDR3 was sequenced at survey depth on immunoSEQ. TCRdb's table, derived via immunoSEQ multiplex PCR, lists solely in-frame clones and lacks some. This table has thousands of clones, more than 65% appearing once. This sample is drawn from a study of CD8 T cell repertoires and HIV-1 epitope variants. Whole-study findings and limits: Five clonotypes recognized Nef KF9, one HW9, none TAALDMSHF.

The clonotype was recovered from a male donor with HIV. The sequencing sample was made of cultured CD8+ T cells derived from PBMCs. This chain joins TRBV7-7 and TRBJ2-7; D assignment may be TRBD1 or TRBD2 (5 bases each). Here the CDR3 reads CASSLGTGTLAHEQYF. The CDR3 DNA reads TGTGCTAGCAGCTTAGGGACCGGGACCCTTGCACACGAGCAGTACTTC.